The 17 T cell receptor beta chains presented below share a single source sample, sequenced in a study of blood T cell repertoires in COVID-19. The method was immunoSEQ multiplex PCR; TCRdb's version includes in-frame clones alone and lacks a portion of them. Among over 300,000 clones listed, 89% were seen once. Sequencing input: peripheral blood. These receptors were taken from a young man who had recovered from COVID-19.

This chain connects TRBV15 to TRBJ2-3; weak D call: TRBD1 (5 bases). The germline V and J ends were trimmed by 6 bases and 0 bases, with 7 bases remaining between them. The CDR3 extends over 13 amino acids. Germline V gene sequence: CDR1 LNHNV, CDR2 YYDKDF (reference sequence). DNA for the CDR3: TGTGCCACCAGGGCAGGGAGCACAGATACGCAGTATTTT. This gives the protein CATRAGSTDTQYF.

This sequence joins TRBV6-1 and TRBJ1-2, with D possibly being TRBD1 (6 bases). Germline loops: CDR1 MNHNS, CDR2 SASEGT. This CDR3 region has 13 residues. V was clipped by 2 bases and J by 3 bases, with 7 bases between them. The CDR3 loop reads CASSENRDYGYTF. The CDR3, as DNA: TGTGCCAGCAGTGAAAACAGGGACTATGGCTACACCTTC.

Details on this clone: Other DNA sequences in this specimen translate into the identical CDR3. The chain uses TRBV7-9 and TRBJ1-2; D is perhaps TRBD1 (6 bases). The germline V and J ends were trimmed by 1 base and 5 bases, with 8 bases remaining between them. CDR1 and CDR2 from the germline V gene are SEHNR and FQNEAQ (reference sequence). The CDR3 consists of 13 residues. The CDR3 here is CASSLGTAYGYTF. The CDR3 bases are TGTGCCAGCAGCTTAGGGACAGCGTATGGCTACACCTTC.

This clone was detected once. The chain couples TRBV4-3 to TRBJ1-6, with 9 nucleotides matching TRBD1. J gave up 9 bases and V 3 bases, and 6 bases lay outside the gene matches. Germline CDR1 and CDR2: LGHNA and YSLEER. The CDR3 runs to 15 residues. In DNA form, the CDR3 reads TGCGCCAGCAGCCAGGACAGGGGTAGGTTTTCACCCCTCCACTTT. This encodes CASSQDRGRFSPLHF.

This clone appeared a few times. V and J are TRBV4-3 and TRBJ1-3; 7 bases align to TRBD1. Per germline, CDR1 LGHNA and CDR2 YSLEER. The CDR3 extends over 15 amino acids. V lost 0 bases to trimming and J lost 2 bases; unmatched junction nucleotides: 1. The CDR3 region is CASSQDRGTGNTIYF. DNA of the CDR3: TGCGCCAGCAGCCAAGACAGGGGGACTGGAAACACCATATATTTT.

V and J are TRBV12-3 or TRBV12-4 and TRBJ1-3; D not certain. The CDR3 runs 13 residues. Trimming left V 5 bases short and J 3 bases short, with 8 bases between. CDR3 sequence: CASSPISGNTIYF. The DNA of the CDR3 is TGTGCCAGCAGTCCGATTAGTGGAAACACCATATATTTT.

V and J are TRBV7-8 and TRBJ2-1; 7 nucleotides line up with TRBD1. This CDR3 has 14 amino acids. V shed 5 bases, J shed 4 bases, and the junction held 5 bases outside the gene matches. Germline assignment: CDR1 SGHVS and CDR2 FQNEAQ. CDR3 residues: CASSQGTAYNEQFF. The CDR3 DNA follows: TGTGCCAGCAGCCAAGGGACAGCGTACAATGAGCAGTTCTTC.

The chain has TRBV23-1 and TRBJ2-7; 10 bases are a match to TRBD1. TRBV23-1 is recorded as an ORF, its role being uncertain. V shed 2 bases, J shed 0 bases, and the junction held 10 bases outside the gene matches. This CDR3 is 18 amino acids long. Here the CDR3 reads CASSQREGQGRTSYEQYF. CDR3 DNA: TGCGCCAGCAGTCAACGGGAGGGACAGGGGAGAACCTCCTACGAGCAGTACTTC.

This chain joins TRBV6-2 or TRBV6-3 and TRBJ1-1; no reliable D call. The CDR3 runs 13 residues. Trimming took off 2 bases at V and 0 bases at J, with 4 bases between the two ends. CDR1 is MNHEY, CDR2 SVGEGT, per germline. CDR3 DNA: TGTGCCAGCAGTTACGAGATGAACACTGAAGCTTTCTTT. It translates to CASSYEMNTEAFF.

V and J are TRBV7-3 and TRBJ2-3, with 8 bases matching TRBD2. Germline values: CDR1 SGHTA, CDR2 FQGTGA. There are 17 residues in the CDR3. J gave up 2 bases and V 4 bases, and 11 bases lay outside the gene matches. As DNA, the CDR3 is TGTGCCAGCAGCTCCAATCGGGGACTAGATTACACAGATACGCAGTATTTT. As protein: CASSSNRGLDYTDTQYF. The variable domain in full, with the rest retrieved from reference TRBV7-3 and TRBJ2-3, is GAGVSQTPSNKVTEKGKYVELRCDPISGHTALYWYRQSLGQGPEFLIYFQGTGAADDSGLPNDRFFAVRPEGSVSTLKIQRTERGDSAVYLCASSSNRGLDYTDTQYFGPGTRLTVL.

This clone has just a few counts. CDR3 coding DNA: TGTGCCAGTGGGACAGGAGGGGCCGGGGAGCTGTTTTTT. Translating gives CASGTGGAGELFF. J is TRBJ2-2 and V is TRBV7-3, with 8 nucleotides matching TRBD1. This CDR3 comprises 13 residues. V gave up 9 bases and J gave up 6 bases; unmatched junction bases: 6. Per the germline V gene, CDR1 is SGHTA and CDR2 is FQGTGA.

The chain employs TRBV15 and TRBJ2-1; TRBD2 is a possible D gene (5 bases). The CDR3 is 14 residues long. Deletions cut 2 bases from V and 9 bases from J, with 14 bases between. Germline CDR1 is LNHNV and CDR2 is YYDKDF (reference sequence). The CDR3 DNA sequence: TGTGCCACCAGCAGAAGAAACGCAGCGGCTGAGCAGTTCTTC. Translated, it gives CATSRRNAAAEQFF.

In its sample, this clone was seen a few times. The chain recombines TRBV3-1 (or the pseudogene TRBV3-2) with TRBJ2-3, with 7 bases fitting TRBD1. The ends lost 6 bases at V and 2 bases at J; junction bases unmatched: 8. The CDR3 loop spans 15 amino acids. Germline lookup yields CDR1 LGHDT and CDR2 YNNKEL (reference sequence). The CDR3 loop is CASRQGQTYTDTQYF. The CDR3 DNA reads TGTGCCAGCAGGCAGGGACAGACTTACACAGATACGCAGTATTTT.

This chain joins TRBV29-1 and TRBJ2-7; D possibly corresponds to TRBD2 (5 bases). The CDR3 sequence is 15 residues long. CDR1 is SQVTM, CDR2 ANQGSEA, per germline. Trimming cost V 4 bases and J 0 bases, with 16 bases left between them. The CDR3 region is CSVVSGNPSSYEQYF. DNA of the CDR3: TGCAGCGTTGTTTCCGGGAACCCGAGCTCCTACGAGCAGTACTTC.

The chain has TRBV4-1 and TRBJ2-1, with 10 bases that match TRBD2. The germline V gene has CDR1 MGHRA and CDR2 YSYEKL. Germline trimming cut 0 bases from V and 8 bases from J; bases unmatched to any gene: 13. The CDR3 sequence is 18 residues long. The chain's CDR3 is CASSQEGGLAGDTDEQFF. In DNA form, the CDR3 reads TGCGCCAGCAGCCAAGAAGGCGGGCTAGCGGGAGATACTGATGAGCAGTTCTTC.

This clone was found once. CDR3 amino acids: CASSAWLDGELFF. In DNA, the CDR3 is TGTGCCAGCAGCGCGTGGTTAGATGGGGAGCTGTTTTTT. The chain combines TRBV4-2 with TRBJ2-2; D not resolved. V was clipped by 5 bases and J by 8 bases, with 12 bases between them. The CDR3 sequence is 13 residues long. CDR1 and CDR2 (germline): LGHNA, YNFKEQ.

This clone was observed a single time. CDR3 coding DNA: TGTGCCAGCAGTCGACAGGGCTGGGTAACGCAGTATTTT. Residues: CASSRQGWVTQYF. The chain combines TRBV12-3 or TRBV12-4 with TRBJ2-3; the match to TRBD1 covers 7 bases. V trimming: 5 bases; J trimming: 9 bases; junction bases outside the gene matches: 8. This CDR3 region has 13 residues.